These 6 T cell receptor beta chains came from one sample sequenced in a study of T cells in Graves' hyperthyroidism and ophthalmopathy. Amplification yielded TCR beta CDR3 regions, with RNA transcripts as the source. TCR CDR3 underwent first-round RT-PCR with the HTBI primer set. TCRdb processed the multiplex PCR reads anew with MiXCR; each CDR3 protein has one entry. The sample carries 650,000 to 800,000 distinct CDR3 sequences, roughly 46% recorded once. Sequenced material: peripheral blood or thyroid tissue (not recorded which). The receptors originated from an adult man with Graves' disease, either hyperthyroidism or ophthalmopathy (not recorded which).

The V call is TRBV10-3, the J call TRBJ1-5; tentatively, D is TRBD1 (5 bases). Germline CDR1 ENHRY, CDR2 SYGVKD. The CDR3 runs to 13 residues. Trimming removed 11 bases from V and 9 bases from J, with 20 bases in between. The CDR3 nucleotides read TGTGCCGGCAGTGAAGCGGGGGGGAGGCCCCAGCATTTT. Translated, it gives CAGSEAGGRPQHF.

The chain couples TRBV7-9 to TRBJ1-1; TRBD1 aligns across 8 bases. In germline, CDR1 is SEHNR, CDR2 FQNEAQ (reference sequence). With 4 bases clipped from V and 8 bases from J, the junction kept 6 bases outside the gene matches. CDR3 size: 13 residues. DNA for the CDR3: TGTGCCAGCAGCTCGACAGGGGCCAGCGAAGCTTTCTTT. Encoded protein: CASSSTGASEAFF. Full variable domain (rest looked up from reference TRBV7-9 and TRBJ1-1): DTGVSQNPRHKITKRGQNVTFRCDPISEHNRLYWYRQTLGQGPEFLTYFQNEAQLEKSRLLSDRFSAERPKGSFSTLEIQRTEQGDSAMYLCASSSTGASEAFFGQGTRLTVV.

The J gene is TRBJ1-5, the V gene TRBV15; 7 bases are a match to TRBD1. Germline trimming cut 0 bases from V and 7 bases from J; bases unmatched to any gene: 12. The germline CDR1 and CDR2 sequences are LNHNV and YYDKDF (reference sequence). CDR3 size: 17 residues. The CDR3 nucleotides read TGTGCCACCAGCAGAGATAGTTGGGACAGCCGCCGGCAGCCCCAGCATTTT. It encodes CATSRDSWDSRRQPQHF.

This clonotype has a count of ten or more. The chain combines TRBV7-3 with TRBJ2-2, with unresolved D. Trimming cost V 4 bases and J 3 bases, with 3 bases left between them. CDR3 length: 12 amino acids. The germline gives CDR1 SGHTA, CDR2 FQGTGA. The CDR3 DNA is TGTGCCAGCAGCTCGTACACCGGGGAGCTGTTTTTT. It encodes CASSSYTGELFF.

This clonotype was counted at least ten times. J is TRBJ1-5 and V is TRBV7-9; 10 nucleotides align to TRBD1. Germline V gene sequence: CDR1 SEHNR, CDR2 FQNEAQ (reference sequence). The CDR3 extends over 15 amino acids. Germline trimming cut 0 bases from V and 5 bases from J; bases unmatched to any gene: 1. The CDR3 reads CASSLAGQGDQPQHF. The CDR3 region has the DNA TGTGCCAGCAGCTTAGCCGGACAGGGGGATCAGCCCCAGCATTTT.

This clonotype was recorded many times. The chain uses TRBV7-9 and TRBJ1-2; 12 bases agree with TRBD1. This CDR3 is built from 14 residues. Unmatched junction bases numbered 6, after V lost 6 bases and J lost 7 bases. In germline, CDR1 is SEHNR, CDR2 FQNEAQ (reference sequence). Written as DNA, the CDR3 is TGTGCCAGCAGAGGGACAGGGGGCGCGGTTGGCTACACCTTC. It codes for CASRGTGGAVGYTF.